This T cell receptor (beta chain) derives from a study of cytomegalovirus exposure and HLA in healthy donors. Broader study findings: After further analysis at a later stage, roughly 15,000 TCR beta sequences were associated with HLA alleles at 0.05 false discovery rate.

V shed 2 bases and J 5 bases; nucleotides not matched to a gene: 3. This CDR3 contains 13 residues. Germline V gene sequence: CDR1 SGHKS, CDR2 YYEKEE (reference sequence). This clone has a handful of counts. Its target is unknown. This PCR relied on a set of 60 Vbeta primers and 13 Jbeta primers. Profiled with immunoSEQ multiplex PCR; TCRdb holds only in-frame clones, not every one. Of roughly 84,000 clones listed, around 80% were seen once; the top ten hold roughly 13%. Sequenced sample: PBMCs. V is TRBV5-5 and J is TRBJ1-1, with 7 bases matching TRBD1. The source of this sequence is a human donor in good health. The CDR3 DNA is TGTGCCAGCAGCTTATCAGGGGGGACTGAAGCTTTCTTT. It translates to CASSLSGGTEAFF.